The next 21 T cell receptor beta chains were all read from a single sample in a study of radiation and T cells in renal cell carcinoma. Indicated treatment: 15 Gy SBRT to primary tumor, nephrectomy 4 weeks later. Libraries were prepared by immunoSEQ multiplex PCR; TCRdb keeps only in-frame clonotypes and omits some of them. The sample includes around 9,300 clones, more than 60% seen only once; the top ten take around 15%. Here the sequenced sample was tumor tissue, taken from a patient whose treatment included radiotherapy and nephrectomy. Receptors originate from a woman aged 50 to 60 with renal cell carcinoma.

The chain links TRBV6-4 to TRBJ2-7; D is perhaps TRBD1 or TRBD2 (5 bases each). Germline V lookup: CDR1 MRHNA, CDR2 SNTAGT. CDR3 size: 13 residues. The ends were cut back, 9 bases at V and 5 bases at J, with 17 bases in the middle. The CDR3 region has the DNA TGTGCCAGAGCCGGGGACCTCGTCCACGAGCAGTACTTC. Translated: CARAGDLVHEQYF.

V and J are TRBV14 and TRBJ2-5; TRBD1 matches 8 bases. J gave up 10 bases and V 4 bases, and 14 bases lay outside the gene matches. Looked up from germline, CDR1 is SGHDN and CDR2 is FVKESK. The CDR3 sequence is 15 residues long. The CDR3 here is CASSRTGTGASIQYF. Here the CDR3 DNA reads TGTGCCAGCAGCCGGACCGGGACAGGAGCTTCCATCCAGTACTTC.

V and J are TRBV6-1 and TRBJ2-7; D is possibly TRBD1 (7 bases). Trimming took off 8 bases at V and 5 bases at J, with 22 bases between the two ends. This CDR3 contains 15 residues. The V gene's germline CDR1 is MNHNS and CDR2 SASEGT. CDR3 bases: TGTGCCAGCCTGGCAGGGGGGTATTTTCGGGACGAGCAGTACTTC. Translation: CASLAGGYFRDEQYF.

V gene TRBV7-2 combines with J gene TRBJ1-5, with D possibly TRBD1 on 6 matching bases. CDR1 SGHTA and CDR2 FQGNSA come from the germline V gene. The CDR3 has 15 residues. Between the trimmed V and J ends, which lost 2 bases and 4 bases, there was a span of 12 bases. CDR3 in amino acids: CASSLMGGQNQPQHF. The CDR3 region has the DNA TGTGCCAGCAGCTTAATGGGGGGCCAAAATCAGCCCCAGCATTTT.

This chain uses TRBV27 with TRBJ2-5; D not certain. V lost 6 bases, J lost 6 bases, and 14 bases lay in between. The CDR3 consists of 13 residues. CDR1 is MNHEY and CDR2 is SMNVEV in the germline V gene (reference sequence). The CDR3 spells CASRPRAGQTQYF. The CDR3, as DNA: TGTGCCAGCAGACCCCGGGCTGGACAGACCCAGTACTTC.

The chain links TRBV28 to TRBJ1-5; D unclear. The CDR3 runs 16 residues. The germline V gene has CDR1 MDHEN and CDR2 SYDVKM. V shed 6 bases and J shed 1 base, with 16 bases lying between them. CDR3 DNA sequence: TGTGCCAGCAGCCGTGTTTTCCGGCTAAGCAATCAGCCCCAGCATTTT. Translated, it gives CASSRVFRLSNQPQHF.

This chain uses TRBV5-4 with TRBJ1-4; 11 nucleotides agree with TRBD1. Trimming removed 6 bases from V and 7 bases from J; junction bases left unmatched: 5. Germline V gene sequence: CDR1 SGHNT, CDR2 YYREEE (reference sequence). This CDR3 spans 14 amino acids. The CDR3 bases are TGTGCCAGCACCCGGGACAGGGGGGCTGAAAAACTGTTTTTT. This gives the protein CASTRDRGAEKLFF.

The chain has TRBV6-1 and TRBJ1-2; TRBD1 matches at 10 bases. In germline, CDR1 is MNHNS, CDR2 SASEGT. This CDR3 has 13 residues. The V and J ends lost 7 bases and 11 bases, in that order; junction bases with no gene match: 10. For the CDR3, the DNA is TGTGCCAGCATTCACCGGGACAGGGGAGGTTACACCTTC. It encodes CASIHRDRGGYTF.

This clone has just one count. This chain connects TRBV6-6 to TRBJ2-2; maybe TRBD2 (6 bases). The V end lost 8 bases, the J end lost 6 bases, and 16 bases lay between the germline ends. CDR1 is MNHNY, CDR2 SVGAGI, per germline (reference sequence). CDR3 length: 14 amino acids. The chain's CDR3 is CASGGREAAGELFF. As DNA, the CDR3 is TGTGCCAGCGGTGGGCGGGAAGCGGCCGGGGAGCTGTTTTTT.

This chain's CDR3 is CSVPGSYNEQFF. The CDR3 DNA is TGCAGCGTTCCAGGTTCCTACAATGAGCAGTTCTTC. The chain is built from TRBV29-1 and TRBJ2-1; D uncertain. CDR1 is SQVTM, CDR2 ANQGSEA, per germline. V lost 5 bases and J 1 base, leaving 6 bases between the germline ends. This CDR3 comprises 12 residues.

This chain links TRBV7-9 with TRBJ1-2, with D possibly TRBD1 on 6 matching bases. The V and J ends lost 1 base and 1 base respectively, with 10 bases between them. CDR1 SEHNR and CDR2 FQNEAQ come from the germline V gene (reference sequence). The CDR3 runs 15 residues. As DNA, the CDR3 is TGTGCCAGCAGCTTAGGGGTACAGGGTAACTATGGCTACACCTTC. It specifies CASSLGVQGNYGYTF. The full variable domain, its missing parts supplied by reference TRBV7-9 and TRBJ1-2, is DTGVSQNPRHKITKRGQNVTFRCDPISEHNRLYWYRQTLGQGPEFLTYFQNEAQLEKSRLLSDRFSAERPKGSFSTLEIQRTEQGDSAMYLCASSLGVQGNYGYTFGSGTRLTVV.

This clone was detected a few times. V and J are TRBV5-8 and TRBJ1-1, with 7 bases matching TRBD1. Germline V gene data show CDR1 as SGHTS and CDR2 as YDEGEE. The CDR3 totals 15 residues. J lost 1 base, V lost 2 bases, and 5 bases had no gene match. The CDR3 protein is CASSFEWTGNTEAFF. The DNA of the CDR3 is TGTGCCAGCAGCTTCGAATGGACAGGGAACACTGAAGCTTTCTTT.

The CDR3 spells CASSWGLRTGELFF. The CDR3 region has the DNA TGTGCCAGTAGTTGGGGGCTTCGGACCGGGGAGCTGTTTTTT. This chain uses TRBV19 with TRBJ2-2; a possible D gene is TRBD1 (6 bases). The ends were cut back, 5 bases at V and 5 bases at J, with 12 bases in the middle. Germline V CDR1 and CDR2: LNHDA, SQIVND (reference sequence). The CDR3 sequence is 14 residues long. The full variable domain, in which reference TRBV19 and TRBJ2-2 provide the parts outside the CDR3, is DGGITQSPKYLFRKEGQNVTLSCEQNLNHDAMYWYRQDPGQGLRLIYYSQIVNDFQKGDIAEGYSVSREKKESFPLTVTSAQKNPTAFYLCASSWGLRTGELFFGEGSRLTVL.

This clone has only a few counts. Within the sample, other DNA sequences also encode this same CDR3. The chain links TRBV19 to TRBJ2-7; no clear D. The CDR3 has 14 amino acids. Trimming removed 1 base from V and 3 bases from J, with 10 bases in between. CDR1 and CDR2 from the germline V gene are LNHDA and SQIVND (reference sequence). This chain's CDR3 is CASSIGQVHYEQYF. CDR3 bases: TGTGCCAGTAGTATAGGGCAGGTCCACTACGAGCAGTACTTC.

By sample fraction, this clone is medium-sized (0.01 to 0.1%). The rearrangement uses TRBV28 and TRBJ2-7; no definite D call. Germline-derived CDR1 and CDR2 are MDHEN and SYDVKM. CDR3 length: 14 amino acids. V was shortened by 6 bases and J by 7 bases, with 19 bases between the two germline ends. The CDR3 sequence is CASREDRMYVEQYF. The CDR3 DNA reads TGTGCCAGCAGAGAAGATAGGATGTACGTGGAGCAGTACTTC.

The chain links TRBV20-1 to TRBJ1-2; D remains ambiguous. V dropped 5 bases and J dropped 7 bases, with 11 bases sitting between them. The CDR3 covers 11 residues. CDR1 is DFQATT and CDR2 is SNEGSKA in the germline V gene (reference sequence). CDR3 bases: TGCAGTGCTCCTTCTGAGGCTGGCTACACCTTC. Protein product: CSAPSEAGYTF.

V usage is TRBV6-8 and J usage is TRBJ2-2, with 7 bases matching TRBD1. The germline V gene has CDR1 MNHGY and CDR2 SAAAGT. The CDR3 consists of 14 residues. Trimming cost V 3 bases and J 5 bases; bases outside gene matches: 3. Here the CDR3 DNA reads TGTGCCAGCAGTTATACAGGGGAAACCGGGGAGCTGTTTTTT. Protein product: CASSYTGETGELFF.

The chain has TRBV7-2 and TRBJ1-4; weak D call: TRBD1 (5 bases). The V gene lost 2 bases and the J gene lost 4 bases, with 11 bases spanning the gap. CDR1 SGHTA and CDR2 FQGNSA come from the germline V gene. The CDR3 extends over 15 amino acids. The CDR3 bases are TGTGCCAGCAGCTTACGACCTGGGGGTAATGAAAAACTGTTTTTT. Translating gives CASSLRPGGNEKLFF.

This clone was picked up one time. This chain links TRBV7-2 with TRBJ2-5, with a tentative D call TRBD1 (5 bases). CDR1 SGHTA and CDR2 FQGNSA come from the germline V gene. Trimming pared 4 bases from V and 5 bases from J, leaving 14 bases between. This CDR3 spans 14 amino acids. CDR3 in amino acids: CASSSSGFHETQYF. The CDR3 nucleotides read TGTGCCAGCAGCTCCTCAGGGTTCCACGAGACCCAGTACTTC.

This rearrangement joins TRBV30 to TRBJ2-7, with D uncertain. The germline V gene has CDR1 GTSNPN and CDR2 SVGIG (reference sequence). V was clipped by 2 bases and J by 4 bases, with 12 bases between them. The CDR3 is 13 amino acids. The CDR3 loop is CAWSPPDGYEQYF. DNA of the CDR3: TGTGCCTGGAGTCCGCCGGACGGATACGAGCAGTACTTC.

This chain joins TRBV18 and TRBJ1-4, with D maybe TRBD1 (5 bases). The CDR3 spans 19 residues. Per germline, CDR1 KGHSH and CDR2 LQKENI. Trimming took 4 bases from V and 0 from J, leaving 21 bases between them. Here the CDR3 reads CASSQNSLSGPSTNEKLFF. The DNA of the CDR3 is TGTGCCAGCTCACAGAACTCCCTATCGGGGCCCTCAACTAATGAAAAACTGTTTTTT. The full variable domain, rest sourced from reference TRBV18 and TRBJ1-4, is NAGVMQNPRHLVRRRGQEARLRCSPMKGHSHVYWYRQLPEEGLKFMVYLQKENIIDESGMPKERFSAEFPKEGPSILRIQQVVRGDSAAYFCASSQNSLSGPSTNEKLFFGSGTQLSVL.